Below are 9 T cell receptor beta chains sequenced from a single sample in a study of CD8+ T cells in alopecia areata. It was with CD4, CD8alpha, NKG2D, NKG2ACE and other markers that pooled cutaneous lymph node cells were sorted. Isolated RNA was reverse transcribed into cDNA used as the sequencing template. Generated by immunoSEQ multiplex PCR, the TCRdb table keeps only in-frame clones and is missing some. The sample was found to contain about 300,000 clones, and every one recurs. The specimen sequenced was CD4+ T cells sorted from a lymph node. These receptors were taken from a C3H/HeJ mouse with alopecia areata. Mouse strain MHC haplotype: H2-k.

In this sample, this clone turned up a few times. Germline and genes here are mouse. The read ends 4 residues before the CDR3 terminus; that terminus is restored from the germline J gene. The chain is built from TRBV5 and TRBJ2-2; D is perhaps TRBD1 (6 bases). This CDR3 is 15 amino acids long. Germline CDR1 LGHNA, CDR2 YNLKQL (reference sequence). Trimming removed 0 bases at V and 4 bases at J, with 9 bases between. CDR3 in amino acids: CASSQERGSTGQLYF. The sequenced CDR3 bases are TGTGCCAGCAGCCAAGAGAGGGGGTCCACCGGG.

There are a few counts of this clone. Germline and genes here are mouse. The CDR3 bases that were read are TGTGCCAGCAGACAAAAAAAC. Translated: CASRQKN. The CDR3, in full, reads CASRQKNTLYF. The chain carries TRBV13-3 and TRBJ2-4; D call uncertain. Sequencing ends 4 residues short of the CDR3 end; the germline J gene provides the rest. The CDR3 is 11 residues long. Per the germline V gene, CDR1 is NNHDY and CDR2 is SYVADS.

As concerns this clone: Here the gene names and germline are mouse. The read ends 4 residues before the CDR3 terminus; that terminus is restored from the germline J gene. This sample also contains other DNA sequences that code for the same CDR3. V is TRBV13-3 and J is TRBJ2-5, with a weak D call TRBD1 (5 bases). This CDR3 has 13 amino acids. Looked up from germline, CDR1 is NNHDY and CDR2 is SYVADS. V lost 5 bases to trimming and J lost 0 bases, with 7 bases between them. CDR3 DNA (partial): TGTGCCAGCAGGACAGTTAACCAAGAC. Amino acid sequence: CASRTVNQD. The whole CDR3 region reads CASRTVNQDTQYF.

As to this clone: Genes and germline come from the mouse. The read terminates 4 residues before the CDR3 end, so the remaining end is supplied by the germline J gene. J is TRBJ1-1 and V is TRBV13-2; D is undetermined. This CDR3 has 11 amino acids. Germline CDR1 is NNHNN and CDR2 is SYGAGS (reference sequence). V was trimmed by 5 bases and J by 3 bases, leaving 5 bases between them. The CDR3 bases that were read are TGTGCCAGCGGGCAGTACACA. Residues: CASGQYT. The full CDR3 sequence reads CASGQYTEVFF.

A remark on this clone: Germline and genes: mouse. The CDR3 end is not reached by the read, which stops 4 residues before it; the germline J gene fills it in. V and J are TRBV13-3 and TRBJ2-3, with 8 bases aligning to TRBD2. Germline assignment: CDR1 NNHDY and CDR2 SYVADS. The CDR3 totals 15 residues. V lost 5 bases to trimming and J lost 0 bases; unmatched junction nucleotides: 5. The CDR3 loop reads CASRLGLASAETLYF. The CDR3 bases that were read are TGTGCCAGCAGGCTGGGACTGGCTAGTGCAGAA.

Details on this clone: The germline and genes are mouse ones. The CDR3 end lies 4 residues beyond the end of the read and is filled in from the germline J gene. The same CDR3 also results from other DNA sequences found in this sample. The V call is TRBV1, the J call TRBJ2-3; possibly TRBD2 for D (6 bases). CDR1 is NSQYPW and CDR2 is LRSPGD in the germline V gene (reference sequence). The CDR3 is 16 residues long. V was trimmed by 3 bases and J by 0 bases, leaving 13 bases between them. This chain's CDR3 is CTCSAAGTSSAETLYF. Incomplete CDR3 DNA: TGCACCTGCAGTGCGGCCGGGACTTCTAGTGCAGAA.

As concerns this clone: Gene labels here are mouse ones. The observed sequence ends 3 residues before the CDR3 terminus, with the missing tail filled in from the germline J gene. The V and J genes are TRBV13-1 and TRBJ1-6; D is undetermined. Being an ORF, TRBJ1-6 has a function that is uncertain. The CDR3 runs to 15 residues. V was pared by 1 base and J by 0 bases, with 5 bases between. The V gene's germline CDR1 is NSHNY and CDR2 SYGAGN. CDR3 protein: CASSDTHSYNSPLYF. Partial CDR3 DNA: TGTGCCAGCAGTGATACACATTCCTATAATTCGCCC.

About this clone: These gene names are mouse names. The read finishes 4 residues shy of the CDR3 end, and the germline J gene is used to complete it. This sequence joins TRBV1 and TRBJ2-1; 7 nucleotides align to TRBD1. The CDR3 is 17 residues long. The V segment lost 0 bases and the J segment 0 bases; nucleotides outside the gene matches: 5. Germline CDR1 NSQYPW, CDR2 LRSPGD (reference sequence). The CDR3 DNA, read in part, is TGCACCTGCAGTGCAGATTTCAGGGGGTATAACTATGCT. This gives the protein CTCSADFRGYNYA. The entire CDR3 reads CTCSADFRGYNYAEQFF.

Details on this clone: Genes and germline come from the mouse. CDR3 sequence: CASSDEGGRGAEQFF. Partial CDR3 DNA: TGTGCCAGCAGTGATGAGGGGGGGCGCGGTGCT. This chain links TRBV13-1 with TRBJ2-1; 8 bases agree with TRBD2. The read halts 4 residues ahead of the CDR3 end, with the missing end drawn from the germline J gene. Looked up from germline, CDR1 is NSHNY and CDR2 is SYGAGN. Unmatched junction bases numbered 5, after V lost 0 bases and J lost 6 bases. The CDR3 runs to 15 residues.